This paragraph covers one T cell receptor (beta chain) sequence. No antigen is known for it. This entry belongs to a study of Ad26.COV2.S vaccination and SARS-CoV-2 variants. Study at large: Donor got 5x10^10 or 1x10^11 viral particles of Ad26.COV2.S.

Clones were sequenced by immunoSEQ multiplex PCR, and TCRdb holds only the in-frame ones, with some missing. The table lists around 340,000 clones, 80% to 90% of them singletons. Treatment defined: roughly 18 received Ad26.COV2.S at low or high dose, single or two shots; roughly five received placebo; per-sample allocation not given. Collection of samples fell on day 63 after the first vaccine or placebo injection. Regarding the study as a whole: Assessments of TCR breadth and depth may have underestimated the total T cell responses.

Germline V gene data show CDR1 as ENHRY and CDR2 as SYGVKD. The V gene end was trimmed by 6 bases and the J gene end by 5 bases; junction bases not matched to a gene: 9. This CDR3 has 15 amino acids. The V and J genes are TRBV10-3 and TRBJ2-5, with 10 nucleotides matching TRBD1. The sequence came from a person between 18 and 60 years old who received the Ad26.COV2.S COVID-19 vaccine or a placebo. Sample: peripheral blood, taken in a trial of Ad26.COV2.S vaccine versus placebo. Here the CDR3 reads CAISQTGGAGETQYF. The CDR3 DNA follows: TGTGCCATCAGCCAGACAGGGGGCGCGGGGGAGACCCAGTACTTC.